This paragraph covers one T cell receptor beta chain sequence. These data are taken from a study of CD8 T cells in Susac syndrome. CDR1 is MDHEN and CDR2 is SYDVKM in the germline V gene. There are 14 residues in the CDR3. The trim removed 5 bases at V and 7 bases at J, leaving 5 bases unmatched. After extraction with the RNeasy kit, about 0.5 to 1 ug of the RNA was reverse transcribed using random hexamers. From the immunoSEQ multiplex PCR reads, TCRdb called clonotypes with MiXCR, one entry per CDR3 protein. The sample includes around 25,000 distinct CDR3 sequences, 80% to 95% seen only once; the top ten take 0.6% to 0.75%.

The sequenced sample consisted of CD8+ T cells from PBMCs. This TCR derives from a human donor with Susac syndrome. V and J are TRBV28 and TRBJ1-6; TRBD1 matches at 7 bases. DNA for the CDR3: TGTGCCAGCAGTCTTACAGGGGTCAATTCACCCCTCCACTTT. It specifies CASSLTGVNSPLHF. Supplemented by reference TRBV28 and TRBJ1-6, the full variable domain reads DVKVTQSSRYLVKRTGEKVFLECVQDMDHENMFWYRQDPGLGLRLIYFSYDVKMKEKGDIPEGYSVSREKKERFSLILESASTNQTSMYLCASSLTGVNSPLHFGNGTRLTVT.